What follows are 23 T cell receptor beta chains derived from one specimen sequenced in a study of T-cell reconstitution after alpha-beta-depleted transplantation in children. Preparation of the TCRbeta library involved a method that used unique molecular identifiers. TCRdb reanalysed the PCR reads using MiXCR and keeps one entry per CDR3 protein. The sample has hundreds of thousands of distinct CDR3 sequences; under 20% are singletons. The input for sequencing was PBMCs, mostly from graft donor cells, taken 360 days after TCRalphabeta/CD19-depleted stem cell transplant. The receptor source for this set is a male patient aged 2 to 9 who had a stem cell transplant for acute lymphoblastic leukemia, so the T cells may come from the graft donor.

The V and J genes are TRBV28 and TRBJ2-6; D uncertain. This CDR3 is built from 16 residues. With 6 bases removed from V and 1 base from J, the gap between germline ends came to 13 bases. From germline, CDR1 is MDHEN and CDR2 SYDVKM. The CDR3 reads CASSSFRASGANVLTF. Written as DNA, the CDR3 is TGTGCCAGCAGCTCTTTCCGGGCGTCTGGGGCCAACGTCCTGACTTTC.

The V call is TRBV15, the J call TRBJ2-1; D uncertain. Between the trimmed V and J ends, which lost 1 base and 15 bases, there was a span of 16 bases. Germline V gene sequence: CDR1 LNHNV, CDR2 YYDKDF (reference sequence). The CDR3 is made up of 13 amino acids. CDR3 in DNA: TGTGCCACCAGCAGAGTCGACCCGGATGATGTGTTCTTC. This gives the protein CATSRVDPDDVFF. The full variable domain, with the rest looked up from reference TRBV15 and TRBJ2-1, is DAMVIQNPRYQVTQFGKPVTLSCSQTLNHNVMYWYQQKSSQAPKLLFHYYDKDFNNEADTPDNFQSRRPNTSFCFLDIRSPGLGDTAMYLCATSRVDPDDVFFGPGTRLTVL.

The V call is TRBV20-1, the J call TRBJ1-6; D remains ambiguous. With 6 bases removed from V and 2 bases from J, the gap between germline ends came to 14 bases. The CDR3 consists of 15 residues. The germline V gene encodes CDR1 DFQATT and CDR2 SNEGSKA (reference sequence). The CDR3 spells CSARPDSPYNSPLHF. Written as DNA, the CDR3 is TGCAGTGCGAGACCAGACTCACCCTATAATTCACCCCTCCACTTT.

The chain is built from TRBV12-3 or TRBV12-4 and TRBJ1-5; D not certain. CDR3 length: 15 amino acids. V was shortened by 1 base and J by 0 bases, with 7 bases between the two germline ends. In DNA form, the CDR3 reads TGTGCCAGCAGTTTAGGGCCAAATAGCAATCAGCCCCAGCATTTT. Amino acids: CASSLGPNSNQPQHF.

This clonotype was found many times. V gene TRBV11-2 combines with J gene TRBJ2-5; D gene ambiguous. Germline V gene data show CDR1 as SGHAT and CDR2 as FQNNGV. The CDR3 length is 16 residues. V was pared by 0 bases and J by 4 bases, with 15 bases between. For the CDR3, the DNA is TGTGCCAGCAGCTTAGATGTCTCGCTTTTCGGAGAGACCCAGTACTTC. It encodes CASSLDVSLFGETQYF.

This clonotype occurred a few times. The V call is TRBV5-1, the J call TRBJ2-5; D may be TRBD1 (5 bases). The CDR3 runs to 15 residues. V dropped 6 bases and J dropped 5 bases, with 20 bases sitting between them. Germline-derived CDR1 and CDR2 are SGHRS and YFSETQ. The CDR3 sequence is CASTRGPGPEETQYF. DNA of the CDR3: TGCGCCAGCACCCGCGGCCCAGGGCCTGAGGAGACCCAGTACTTC.

This clonotype was detected a few times. V gene TRBV18 combines with J gene TRBJ1-1; D is ambiguous. CDR1 and CDR2 (germline): KGHSH, LQKENI. V lost 0 bases and J 3 bases, leaving 11 bases between the germline ends. The CDR3 has 15 amino acids. DNA for the CDR3: TGTGCCAGCTCACCACCTGGTTCTTGGGACACTGAAGCTTTCTTT. It is translated as CASSPPGSWDTEAFF.

This clonotype was counted only a few times. This chain connects TRBV29-1 to TRBJ2-1; 7 bases are a match to TRBD2. The CDR3 contains 13 residues. CDR1 is SQVTM and CDR2 is ANQGSEA in the germline V gene. The V and J ends lost 4 bases and 6 bases, in that order; junction bases with no gene match: 6. The CDR3 is CSVVGGGFNEQFF. The CDR3 bases are TGCAGCGTTGTGGGGGGGGGATTCAATGAGCAGTTCTTC.

The sample holds many counts of this clonotype. The chain uses TRBV4-3 and TRBJ2-1; TRBD2 agrees at 7 bases. Looked up from germline, CDR1 is LGHNA and CDR2 is YSLEER. The CDR3 runs to 16 residues. J gave up 0 bases and V 7 bases, and 9 bases lay outside the gene matches. The CDR3 is CASKTSSGDSYNEQFF. Here the CDR3 DNA reads TGCGCCAGCAAAACCTCGAGCGGGGACTCCTACAATGAGCAGTTCTTC.

The V call is TRBV4-2, the J call TRBJ2-2; 8 positions match TRBD1. J gave up 1 base and V 4 bases, and 17 bases lay outside the gene matches. The CDR3 runs 20 residues. Germline loops: CDR1 LGHNA, CDR2 YNFKEQ. This CDR3 is CASSPTPTVQGAKNTGELFF. The CDR3 DNA reads TGTGCCAGCAGCCCTACTCCCACTGTTCAGGGGGCTAAGAACACCGGGGAGCTGTTTTTT.

This clonotype showed up many times. This rearrangement joins TRBV18 to TRBJ2-2; D is undetermined. V lost 3 bases and J lost 2, with 22 bases in between. This CDR3 comprises 19 residues. CDR1 is KGHSH and CDR2 is LQKENI in the germline V gene. CDR3 bases: TGTGCCAGCTCACCTACCAATAGAGGCATCCCCAGAAACACCGGGGAGCTGTTTTTT. This sequence encodes CASSPTNRGIPRNTGELFF.

This clonotype was picked up many times. The J gene is TRBJ1-1, the V gene TRBV12-3 or TRBV12-4, with D tentatively TRBD1 (6 bases). Trimming left V 7 bases short and J 0 bases short, with 15 bases between. This CDR3 has 15 amino acids. The CDR3 DNA is TGTGCCAGCATTAAGACAGGCAGCGTGAACACTGAAGCTTTCTTT. This encodes CASIKTGSVNTEAFF.

This clonotype was seen more than once but under ten times. The CDR3 loop reads CASSLAGSQETQYF. The CDR3 nucleotides are TGCGCCAGCAGCTTGGCAGGATCCCAAGAGACCCAGTACTTC. The V gene is TRBV5-1, the J gene TRBJ2-5, with no clear D. The CDR3 totals 14 residues. CDR1 and CDR2 from the germline V gene are SGHRS and YFSETQ. The V end was cut by 0 bases, the J end by 1 base, with 7 bases between.

The chain combines TRBV7-9 with TRBJ2-3; possibly TRBD2 for D (6 bases). The V and J ends lost 7 bases and 0 bases respectively, with 11 bases between them. Germline V lookup: CDR1 SEHNR, CDR2 FQNEAQ (reference sequence). This CDR3 has 14 residues. This CDR3 is CASNLASSTDTQYF. The CDR3 DNA reads TGTGCCAGCAACCTAGCGTCTAGCACAGATACGCAGTATTTT.

The chain carries TRBV6-5 and TRBJ1-1; 8 positions match TRBD1. The V gene's germline CDR1 is MNHEY and CDR2 SVGAGI. The CDR3 consists of 15 residues. Trimming cost V 1 base and J 4 bases; bases outside gene matches: 5. The CDR3 loop is CASSYWQGASTEAFF. The CDR3 DNA follows: TGTGCCAGCAGTTACTGGCAGGGGGCAAGCACTGAAGCTTTCTTT.

This clonotype was observed a few times. This sequence joins TRBV5-1 and TRBJ1-2; 9 bases fit TRBD1. The junction had 11 bases not matched to a gene; V was cut back by 4 bases and J by 7 bases. The CDR3 has 15 residues. The germline V gene has CDR1 SGHRS and CDR2 YFSETQ. The CDR3 nucleotides are TGCGCCAGCAGCGTACAGGGGGCTTTACGAGGTGGCTACACCTTC. Protein: CASSVQGALRGGYTF.

This clonotype has only a few counts. The chain couples TRBV20-1 to TRBJ2-1; TRBD2 might be the D (6 bases). From germline, CDR1 is DFQATT and CDR2 SNEGSKA (reference sequence). This CDR3 is built from 15 residues. Trimming left V 0 bases short and J 6 bases short, with 15 bases between. The CDR3 DNA is TGCAGTGCTAGAGATCCCCGGGTTAGCGGCAATGAGCAGTTCTTC. It encodes CSARDPRVSGNEQFF.

This clonotype was observed a few times. This rearrangement joins TRBV20-1 to TRBJ2-1; a possible D gene is TRBD2 (5 bases). CDR1 and CDR2 (germline): DFQATT, SNEGSKA (reference sequence). V lost 1 base, J lost 1 base, and 14 bases lay in between. The CDR3 is 16 residues long. CDR3 sequence reads: CSARALAMWSYNEQFF. The CDR3 DNA sequence: TGCAGTGCTAGAGCTCTAGCAATGTGGTCCTACAATGAGCAGTTCTTC.

The CDR3 nucleotides read TGCAGTGCTCCTGCGGGGTACCAAGAGACCCAGTACTTC. Protein sequence: CSAPAGYQETQYF. The chain recombines TRBV20-1 with TRBJ2-5, with D possibly matching TRBD2 (6 bases). V was trimmed by 5 bases and J by 0 bases, leaving 10 bases between them. CDR1 DFQATT and CDR2 SNEGSKA come from the germline V gene (reference sequence). The CDR3 has 13 residues.

This clonotype came up a few times. This chain connects TRBV5-1 to TRBJ2-5, with 8 nucleotides matching TRBD1. From germline, CDR1 is SGHRS and CDR2 YFSETQ. V was clipped by 2 bases and J by 6 bases; unmatched bases: 9. CDR3 length: 15 residues. The chain's CDR3 is CASSLTGQGAKTQYF. CDR3 nucleotides: TGCGCCAGCAGCTTAACCGGACAGGGTGCGAAGACCCAGTACTTC.

The CDR3 spells CASSQNIAGTDTQYF. The CDR3 DNA is TGTGCCAGCAGCCAGAACATAGCGGGCACAGATACGCAGTATTTT. The chain combines TRBV3-1 with TRBJ2-3; a possible D gene is TRBD2 (6 bases). Germline V CDR1 and CDR2: LGHDT, YNNKEL (reference sequence). This CDR3 contains 15 residues. The V end lost 3 bases, the J end lost 1 base, and 11 bases lay between the germline ends.

J is TRBJ2-7 and V is TRBV10-3; 9 bases match TRBD1. The CDR3 loop spans 15 amino acids. Germline CDR1 reads ENHRY; CDR2 reads SYGVKD. Trimming at V came to 6 bases and at J to 5 bases, leaving 11 bases not matched to a gene. CDR3 residues: CAISPPGQGAHEQYF. The CDR3 region has the DNA TGTGCCATCAGCCCTCCGGGACAGGGCGCCCACGAGCAGTACTTC.

This clonotype has only a few counts. The V gene is TRBV7-2, the J gene TRBJ2-3; 7 bases are shared with TRBD1. V shed 4 bases and J 6 bases; nucleotides not matched to a gene: 4. Germline V gene lookup returns CDR1 SGHTA and CDR2 FQGNSA. The CDR3 length is 13 residues. Here the CDR3 reads CASSSGQLDTQYF. As DNA, the CDR3 is TGTGCCAGCAGCTCGGGACAGCTGGATACGCAGTATTTT.